Below, 19 T cell receptor beta chains from the same sample are listed, as sequenced in a study of response to subunit inactivated influenza vaccine. From the RT-PCR reads, TCRdb called clonotypes with MiXCR, one entry per CDR3 protein. The sample records more than 200,000 distinct CDR3 sequences, more than 9% being singletons. This specimen was non-naive T cells sorted from PBMCs, taken around 15 days before vaccination. These receptors all come from a man aged 50-60 years who received an inactivated influenza vaccine.

There are a few counts of this clonotype. V and J are TRBV20-1 and TRBJ2-3, with 10 bases lining up with TRBD2. Germline lookup yields CDR1 DFQATT and CDR2 SNEGSKA (reference sequence). The CDR3 is 15 amino acids. Trimming took 2 bases from V and 1 from J; bases not matched to a gene: 3. CDR3 DNA: TGCAGTGCTAGACCTGGACTAGCGGGCACAGATACGCAGTATTTT. Protein: CSARPGLAGTDTQYF.

This clonotype was found a few times. The V call is TRBV11-2, the J call TRBJ2-1, with 8 bases lining up with TRBD2. Germline-derived CDR1 and CDR2 are SGHAT and FQNNGV. With V trimmed by 0 bases and J by 3 bases, 19 bases remained unmatched. This CDR3 is built from 21 residues. CDR3 protein: CASSLDHGAPGLAGLYNEQFF. The CDR3 region has the DNA TGTGCCAGCAGCTTAGATCATGGGGCCCCGGGCCTAGCGGGCCTCTACAATGAGCAGTTCTTC.

There are a few counts of this clonotype. The chain joins TRBV7-2 to TRBJ2-7; D is perhaps TRBD1 (5 bases). The germline V and J ends were trimmed by 5 bases and 4 bases, with 18 bases remaining between them. Germline CDR1 reads SGHTA; CDR2 reads FQGNSA. The CDR3 covers 15 residues. The CDR3 loop reads CASSPGWAAVYEQYF. The CDR3 nucleotides read TGTGCCAGCAGCCCAGGGTGGGCTGCCGTTTACGAGCAGTACTTC.

This clonotype has more than one count but fewer than ten. The chain couples TRBV20-1 to TRBJ1-2; 7 bases line up with TRBD1. The CDR3 has 13 residues. V lost 3 bases, J lost 5 bases, and 6 bases stayed unmatched. CDR1 and CDR2 from the germline V gene are DFQATT and SNEGSKA (reference sequence). CDR3 nucleotide sequence: TGCAGTGCTAGTTGGAACAGGGGATATGGCTACACCTTC. It translates to CSASWNRGYGYTF.

The CDR3 reads CASSEFGPGSIGDTQYF. The CDR3 DNA is TGTGCCAGCAGTGAATTCGGCCCAGGGAGCATTGGAGATACGCAGTATTTT. V usage is TRBV6-1 and J usage is TRBJ2-3; perhaps D is TRBD1 or TRBD2 (5 bases each). The germline V and J ends were trimmed by 2 bases and 5 bases, with 20 bases remaining between them. Germline lookup yields CDR1 MNHNS and CDR2 SASEGT. The CDR3 extends over 17 amino acids.

The chain recombines TRBV7-2 with TRBJ2-3, with D possibly being TRBD2 (5 bases). With 0 bases removed from V and 7 bases from J, the gap between germline ends came to 11 bases. This CDR3 is 14 amino acids long. Per germline, CDR1 SGHTA and CDR2 FQGNSA. The CDR3 region has the DNA TGTGCCAGCAGCTTAGCGGAGACTATACATACGCAGTATTTT. As protein: CASSLAETIHTQYF.

In its sample, this clonotype was seen a few times. V gene TRBV9 combines with J gene TRBJ2-3, with unresolved D. Per the germline V gene, CDR1 is SGDLS and CDR2 is YYNGEE. The V gene lost 3 bases and the J gene lost 4 bases, with 15 bases spanning the gap. This CDR3 is built from 15 residues. The CDR3 DNA is TGTGCCAGCAGCGCCCTAACGGGTGGCTCAGATACGCAGTATTTT. It codes for CASSALTGGSDTQYF.

The CDR3 protein is CASSPLAGLETQYF. Written as DNA, the CDR3 is TGTGCCAGCAGCCCTCTAGCGGGATTAGAGACCCAGTACTTC. This chain connects TRBV7-9 to TRBJ2-5, with 9 bases aligning to TRBD2. The ends lost 5 bases at V and 4 bases at J; junction bases unmatched: 5. This CDR3 is 14 amino acids long. Germline-derived CDR1 and CDR2 are SEHNR and FQNEAQ (reference sequence).

The genes are TRBV20-1 and TRBJ2-1; no firm D call. V was trimmed by 1 base and J by 10 bases, leaving 17 bases between them. Germline V gene lookup returns CDR1 DFQATT and CDR2 SNEGSKA (reference sequence). The CDR3 length is 14 residues. The CDR3: CSARGAVGIGEQFF. DNA of the CDR3: TGCAGTGCTAGAGGGGCAGTGGGCATCGGGGAGCAGTTCTTC.

This clonotype was detected ten times or more. This chain connects TRBV7-2 to TRBJ2-7; D is uncertain. Germline V gene lookup returns CDR1 SGHTA and CDR2 FQGNSA. The CDR3 totals 15 residues. Trimming stripped 3 bases from V and 0 bases from J, with 12 bases between. The CDR3 DNA reads as TGTGCCAGCAGCTTCTTGCTCTCAAGCTCCTACGAGCAGTACTTC. This encodes CASSFLLSSSYEQYF.

Comment on this clonotype: A read error may explain this, as a much larger clone is one base away. V gene TRBV5-1 combines with J gene TRBJ2-7; D is ambiguous. Between the trimmed V and J ends, which lost 5 bases and 0 bases, there was a span of 6 bases. Germline CDR1 is SGHRS and CDR2 is YFSETQ. CDR3 length equals 12 residues. The CDR3 nucleotides are TGCGCCAGCAGGGCTTACTCCTACGAGCAGTACTTC. This encodes CASRAYSYEQYF.

Concerning this clonotype itself: It is likely a read error, because the conserved phenylalanine at the end of the CDR3 is missing. J is TRBJ2-7 and V is TRBV6-2 or TRBV6-3, with no clear D. V was clipped by 6 bases and J by 0 bases, with 15 bases between them. Germline V lookup: CDR1 MNHEY, CDR2 SVGEGT. The CDR3 sequence is 15 residues long. The CDR3 sequence is CASRQVWGGSYEQYL. The CDR3 DNA reads as TGTGCCAGCAGGCAGGTTTGGGGTGGCTCCTACGAGCAGTACTTA.

V gene TRBV11-3 combines with J gene TRBJ2-3; D perhaps matches TRBD2 (5 bases). Germline CDR1 is SGHNT and CDR2 is YENEEA. The V gene lost 0 bases and the J gene lost 8 bases, with 9 bases spanning the gap. The CDR3 covers 13 residues. CDR3 loop: CASSLDSVSTQYF. The CDR3 nucleotides are TGTGCCAGCAGCTTAGATAGCGTGTCTACGCAGTATTTT.

This chain joins TRBV9 and TRBJ2-2; 7 bases fit TRBD1. CDR1 is SGDLS, CDR2 YYNGEE, per germline. The CDR3 runs 16 residues. The V segment lost 4 bases and the J segment 2 bases; nucleotides outside the gene matches: 8. The CDR3 coding sequence is TGTGCCAGCAGCCTGCGGACAGGCGAAAACACCGGGGAGCTGTTTTTT. It yields the protein CASSLRTGENTGELFF.

This clonotype was detected a few times. This chain uses TRBV28 with TRBJ2-3; unclear D gene. The germline CDR1 and CDR2 sequences are MDHEN and SYDVKM. The CDR3 spans 11 residues. Trimming shortened V by 8 bases and J by 4 bases, and 7 bases separated the two germline ends. CDR3 sequence reads: CASLLADTQYF. The CDR3 coding sequence is TGTGCCAGCCTTTTAGCAGATACGCAGTATTTT. The complete variable domain, with remaining parts taken from reference TRBV28 and TRBJ2-3, reads DVKVTQSSRYLVKRTGEKVFLECVQDMDHENMFWYRQDPGLGLRLIYFSYDVKMKEKGDIPEGYSVSREKKERFSLILESASTNQTSMYLCASLLADTQYFGPGTRLTVL.

This clonotype appeared a few times. This chain links TRBV20-1 with TRBJ1-2; D is unresolved. The CDR3 is 13 amino acids. V lost 5 bases and J lost 5, with 15 bases in between. From germline, CDR1 is DFQATT and CDR2 SNEGSKA (reference sequence). In nucleotides, the CDR3 is TGCAGTGCTGTTGACATGGGCTCTTATGGCTACACCTTC. Protein: CSAVDMGSYGYTF.

This clonotype has more than one count but fewer than ten. This chain connects TRBV20-1 to TRBJ2-2, with 9 bases fitting TRBD2. CDR3 size: 16 residues. Germline V gene data show CDR1 as DFQATT and CDR2 as SNEGSKA (reference sequence). Trimming at V came to 6 bases and at J to 4 bases, leaving 12 bases not matched to a gene. This CDR3 reads CSAPGAGGFSTGELFF. The CDR3 DNA reads TGCAGTGCCCCGGGGGCGGGGGGGTTTTCCACCGGGGAGCTGTTTTTT.

The chain combines TRBV11-3 with TRBJ2-1, with TRBD2 identical over 8 bases. Germline CDR1 SGHNT, CDR2 YENEEA. This CDR3 comprises 14 residues. With 5 bases clipped from V and 6 bases from J, the junction kept 6 bases outside the gene matches. The CDR3 coding sequence is TGTGCCAGCAGCCGGGGGGGTGACCTCAATGAGCAGTTCTTC. This encodes CASSRGGDLNEQFF.

This chain joins TRBV5-1 and TRBJ2-1, with 11 bases identical to TRBD1. CDR1 and CDR2 from the germline V gene are SGHRS and YFSETQ. Trimming cost V 4 bases and J 8 bases; bases outside gene matches: 11. CDR3 size: 16 residues. CDR3 residues: CASSTGQGASIDEQFF. The CDR3 DNA reads TGCGCCAGCAGCACAGGACAGGGGGCTTCAATCGATGAGCAGTTCTTC. The full variable domain, in which reference TRBV5-1 and TRBJ2-1 provide the parts outside the CDR3, is KAGVTQTPRYLIKTRGQQVTLSCSPISGHRSVSWYQQTPGQGLQFLFEYFSETQRNKGNFPGRFSGRQFSNSRSEMNVSTLELGDSALYLCASSTGQGASIDEQFFGPGTRLTVL.